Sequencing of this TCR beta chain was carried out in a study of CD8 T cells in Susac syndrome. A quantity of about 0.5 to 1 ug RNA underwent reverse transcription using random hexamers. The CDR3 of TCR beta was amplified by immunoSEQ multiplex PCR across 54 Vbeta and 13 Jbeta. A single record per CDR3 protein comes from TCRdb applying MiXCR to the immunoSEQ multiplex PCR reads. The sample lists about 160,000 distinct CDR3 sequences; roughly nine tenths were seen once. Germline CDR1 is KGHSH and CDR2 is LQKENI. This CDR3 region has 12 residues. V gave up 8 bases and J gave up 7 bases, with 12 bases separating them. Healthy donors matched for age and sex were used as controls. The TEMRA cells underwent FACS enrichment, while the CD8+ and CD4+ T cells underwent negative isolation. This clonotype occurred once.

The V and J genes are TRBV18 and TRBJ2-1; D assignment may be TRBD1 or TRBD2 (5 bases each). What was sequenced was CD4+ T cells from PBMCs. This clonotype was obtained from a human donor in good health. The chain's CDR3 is CASMPRENEQFF. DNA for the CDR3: TGTGCCAGCATGCCCAGGGAGAATGAGCAGTTCTTC.